This T cell receptor (beta chain) appears in the sequencing data of a study of OX40 agonist ivuxolimab in advanced cancers. Across the whole study: Ivuxolimab, an antibody acting as an agonist of OX40 (CD134), was used to treat patients. Averaging roughly 60 years in age, with a range of roughly 20 to 90, the cohort was about 86% male. The study's findings and limits: Researchers report that CD8+ T cells had, on average, more expanded clones than CD4+. No determination was made of the antigen specificity of the expanded peripheral T cells.

Only in-frame clones appear in the TCRdb table, and some are missing; sequencing was by immunoSEQ multiplex PCR. This sample has more than 65,000 clones, with approximately 88% found just once. As to this clone: Antigen: not known.

Sequenced here: CD4+ or CD8+ T cells sorted from blood, sampled in a trial of the OX40 agonist ivuxolimab. The origin of this receptor is an adult with an advanced solid tumor such as melanoma, head and neck, liver or kidney cancer.

In nucleotides, the CDR3 is TGTGCTAGTGGTATTAAAGAGGAAAAACTGTTTTTT. Protein sequence: CASGIKEEKLFF. The chain links TRBV12-5 to TRBJ1-4, with unresolved D. V dropped 5 bases and J dropped 8 bases, with 9 bases sitting between them. CDR1 is LGHNT and CDR2 is FRNRAP in the germline V gene. CDR3 length equals 12 residues.